This T cell receptor (beta chain) is drawn from a study of shared clonotypes between healthy human individuals. The repertoire was sequenced with immunoSEQ multiplex PCR; TCRdb's copy has only in-frame clones and lacks some. This table has about 2,100,000 clones, about 93% appearing once. CD8 cells regarded as naive lacked CD45RO, were positively chosen for CCR7, and omitted terminally differentiated effector memory CD45RA+ cells. V lost 3 bases and J 4 bases, leaving 9 bases between the germline ends. Per the germline V gene, CDR1 is MDHEN and CDR2 is SYDVKM. This CDR3 has 13 residues. The sequence was collected from a young man in good health. Some clones in this sample may be carry-over from other donors' samples. This rearrangement joins TRBV28 to TRBJ1-2; a weak D match, TRBD1 (5 bases). Sequences were obtained from naive CD8+ T cells from PBMCs. Here the CDR3 DNA reads TGTGCCAGCAGTTTGACAGACTTCTATGGCTACACCTTC. Translated, it gives CASSLTDFYGYTF.